The next 13 T cell receptor beta chains were all read from a single sample in a study of blood T cell repertoires in COVID-19. The assay was immunoSEQ multiplex PCR, and TCRdb's table has in-frame clones only and misses some. The data hold 120,000 or so clones, with about four fifths observed a single time. What was sequenced was peripheral blood. The receptor set was obtained from a man in his thirties or forties with COVID-19, enrolled during active disease.

The V call is TRBV29-1, the J call TRBJ1-1; 9 bases align to TRBD1. V shed 7 bases and J 6 bases; nucleotides not matched to a gene: 21. The CDR3 length is 17 residues. The germline gives CDR1 SQVTM, CDR2 ANQGSEA. CDR3: CSAQGLIGTGSYSEAFF. The CDR3 DNA reads as TGCAGCGCCCAAGGGTTGATCGGGACAGGGTCATACTCTGAAGCTTTCTTT.

The table lists this clone with a count of one. The J gene is TRBJ2-3, the V gene TRBV2; 10 bases fit TRBD2. CDR3 length: 17 amino acids. V lost 6 bases, J lost 0 bases, and 9 bases stayed unmatched. Looked up from germline, CDR1 is SNHLY and CDR2 is FYNNEI. The CDR3 here is CASSHPRLAGSTDTQYF. For the CDR3, the DNA is TGTGCCAGCAGCCATCCCAGACTAGCGGGTAGCACAGATACGCAGTATTTT.

V usage is TRBV29-1 and J usage is TRBJ2-3; maybe TRBD1 (5 bases). This CDR3 is built from 17 residues. V was shortened by 1 base and J by 0 bases, with 17 bases between the two germline ends. Germline V gene lookup returns CDR1 SQVTM and CDR2 ANQGSEA. CDR3 in DNA: TGCAGCGTTGAAGGACAGCGCTTGGCTCTAAGCACAGATACGCAGTATTTT. It translates to CSVEGQRLALSTDTQYF.

V and J are TRBV6-6 and TRBJ2-3; D possibly corresponds to TRBD2 (5 bases). Trimming removed 5 bases at V and 4 bases at J, with 19 bases between. In germline, CDR1 is MNHNY, CDR2 SVGAGI (reference sequence). This CDR3 spans 16 amino acids. DNA of the CDR3: TGTGCCAGCAGTGCTCAACCTGAGGGCGGCGCAGATACGCAGTATTTT. This codes for CASSAQPEGGADTQYF.

J is TRBJ2-3 and V is TRBV4-1, with TRBD2 matching over 9 bases. Germline V lookup: CDR1 MGHRA, CDR2 YSYEKL. This CDR3 spans 18 amino acids. Trimming removed 0 bases from V and 8 bases from J; junction bases left unmatched: 15. The CDR3 coding sequence is TGCGCCAGCAGCCAAGAGGCATCTAGCGGGGCGGGTCGGGGTACGCAGTATTTT. Its protein product is CASSQEASSGAGRGTQYF.

This clone was detected a few times. The J gene is TRBJ1-5, the V gene TRBV7-8; D gene unclear. Germline V gene data show CDR1 as SGHVS and CDR2 as FQNEAQ. The V end was cut by 0 bases, the J end by 7 bases, with 4 bases between. This CDR3 has 12 amino acids. CDR3 residues: CASSLAGQPQHF. Written as DNA, the CDR3 is TGTGCCAGCAGCTTAGCGGGCCAGCCCCAGCATTTT.

The CDR3 DNA reads TGTGCCAGCAGCCCTGTTGGGGGCGGGCTGCAAGAGACCCAGTACTTC. This encodes CASSPVGGGLQETQYF. The chain recombines TRBV7-3 with TRBJ2-5, with D maybe TRBD1 (6 bases). This CDR3 comprises 16 residues. Germline V gene sequence: CDR1 SGHTA, CDR2 FQGTGA. V was clipped by 5 bases and J by 2 bases, with 18 bases between them.

CDR3 in DNA: TGTGCCAGCAGCCAGGACACGCCACCTGGCTCACCCCTCCACTTT. Amino acid sequence: CASSQDTPPGSPLHF. V usage is TRBV7-6 and J usage is TRBJ1-6; tentative D call: TRBD1 (5 bases). The V and J ends lost 5 bases and 10 bases respectively, with 18 bases between them. Germline V lookup: CDR1 SGHVS, CDR2 FNYEAQ. The CDR3 contains 15 residues.

This sequence joins TRBV28 and TRBJ1-4; a weak D match, TRBD1 (6 bases). This CDR3 is built from 16 residues. Germline V gives CDR1 MDHEN, CDR2 SYDVKM. V was trimmed by 1 base and J by 2 bases, leaving 11 bases between them. CDR3: CASSLLGGSTNEKLFF. The DNA of the CDR3 is TGTGCCAGCAGTTTATTAGGGGGAAGTACTAATGAAAAACTGTTTTTT.

CDR3: CASSIGQVAKNIQYF. The CDR3 nucleotides are TGTGCCAGTAGTATAGGACAGGTGGCCAAAAACATTCAGTACTTC. The chain has TRBV19 and TRBJ2-4, with a possible D match to TRBD1 (6 bases). There are 15 residues in the CDR3. Germline V lookup: CDR1 LNHDA, CDR2 SQIVND (reference sequence). Trimming took 1 base from V and 1 from J, leaving 8 bases between them.

V usage is TRBV28 and J usage is TRBJ1-5; TRBD1 agrees at 9 bases. Per germline, CDR1 MDHEN and CDR2 SYDVKM. The CDR3 runs 14 residues. The trim removed 7 bases at V and 8 bases at J, leaving 9 bases unmatched. CDR3 sequence reads: CASIRTGAGEPQHF. CDR3 DNA sequence: TGTGCCAGCATCCGGACAGGGGCAGGAGAGCCCCAGCATTTT.

V usage is TRBV2 and J usage is TRBJ2-7, with TRBD2 matching over 15 bases. The J segment lost 4 bases and the V segment lost 3 bases, leaving 10 bases of the junction unmatched. Germline values: CDR1 SNHLY, CDR2 FYNNEI. The CDR3 runs 18 residues. The DNA for the CDR3 is TGTGCCAGCAGTGAGTGGACTAGCGGGAGGGGGGTAAAGTACGAGCAGTACTTC. It encodes CASSEWTSGRGVKYEQYF. Variable domain in full (rest from reference TRBV2 and TRBJ2-7): EPEVTQTPSHQVTQMGQEVILRCVPISNHLYFYWYRQILGQKVEFLVSFYNNEISEKSEIFDDQFSVERPDGSNFTLKIRSTKLEDSAMYFCASSEWTSGRGVKYEQYFGPGTRLTVT.

The chain recombines TRBV6-1 with TRBJ2-5, with TRBD2 matching over 9 bases. This CDR3 has 16 amino acids. CDR1 is MNHNS, CDR2 SASEGT, per germline. Trimming removed 0 bases from V and 2 bases from J; junction bases left unmatched: 4. CDR3 in amino acids: CASSEAPSGVQETQYF. The CDR3 nucleotides read TGTGCCAGCAGTGAAGCGCCTAGCGGGGTACAAGAGACCCAGTACTTC.